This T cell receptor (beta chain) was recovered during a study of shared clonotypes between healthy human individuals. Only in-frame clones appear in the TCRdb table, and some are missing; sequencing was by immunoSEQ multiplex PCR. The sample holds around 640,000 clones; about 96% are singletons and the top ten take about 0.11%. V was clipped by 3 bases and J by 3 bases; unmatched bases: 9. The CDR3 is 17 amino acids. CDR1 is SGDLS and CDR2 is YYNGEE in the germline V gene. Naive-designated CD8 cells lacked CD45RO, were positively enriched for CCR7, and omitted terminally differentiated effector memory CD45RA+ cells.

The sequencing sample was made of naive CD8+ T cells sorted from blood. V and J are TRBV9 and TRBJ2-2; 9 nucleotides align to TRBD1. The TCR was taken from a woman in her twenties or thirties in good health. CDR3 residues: CASSADPDRGDTGELFF. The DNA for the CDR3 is TGTGCCAGCAGCGCAGACCCGGACAGGGGAGACACCGGGGAGCTGTTTTTT.